The TCR beta chain under discussion was sequenced for a study of cytomegalovirus exposure and HLA in healthy donors. V gave up 5 bases and J gave up 7 bases; unmatched junction bases: 10. The CDR3 consists of 15 residues. The germline gives CDR1 LNHDA, CDR2 SQIVND (reference sequence). This PCR relied on a set of 60 Vbeta primers and 13 Jbeta primers. TCRdb keeps only in-frame clones here, not all; method: immunoSEQ multiplex PCR. Of around 80,000 clones listed, 62% were seen once; the top ten hold 4% to 4.5%. Comments on this clone: As yet, its antigen is unknown.

Healthy bone marrow donors formed the donor group. Notes on the study in general: Several V segments, TRBV6-2 and TRBV6-3 among them, could not be told apart and were dropped. Reported results showed that the classifier diagnosed cytomegalovirus status with high specificity and sensitivity. An Asian-associated ancestry cluster reportedly showed fewer N-insertions than the approximately 670-donor mean in a later analysis.

The chain recombines TRBV19 with TRBJ2-7, with TRBD2 matching 11 bases. The TCR originated in a male donor in good health and CMV-seropositive. The sequenced sample was PBMCs. In nucleotides, the CDR3 is TGTGCCAGTAGTCTCCAAGGGGGACTAGCGGCGGAGCAGTACTTC. Translated: CASSLQGGLAAEQYF.